The rows below give T cell receptor beta chains drawn from one sample of a study of technical replicates of blood from several donors. Assay used: immunoSEQ multiplex PCR; TCRdb lists only in-frame clones, some missing. The sample lists 15,000 to 20,000 clones; 65% to 85% were seen once. Sequencing input: PBMCs. Receptor source: a human donor in good health. The CDR3 runs from the conserved cysteine through the conserved F or W. D genes are given only for firm matches. Only some rows state a clone size, as once, few, many or a class for expanded clones.

CDR3aa: CASSLVAGSTDTQYF
CDR3nt: TGTGCCAGCAGCTTGGTAGCGGGAAGCACAGATACGCAGTATTTT
d_gene: TRBD2
v_gene: TRBV5-6
j_gene: TRBJ2-3
abundance: NA

CDR3aa: CASSLLGFGGNHNEQFF
CDR3nt: TGTGCCAGCAGTTTATTAGGGTTTGGGGGGAACCACAATGAGCAGTTCTTC
d_gene: NA
v_gene: TRBV27
j_gene: TRBJ2-1
abundance: NA

CDR3aa: CAWSGGGSGANVLTF
CDR3nt: TGTGCCTGGAGTGGGGGGGGCTCTGGGGCCAACGTCCTGACTTTC
d_gene: TRBD2
v_gene: TRBV30
j_gene: TRBJ2-6
abundance: NA

CDR3aa: CSVGPHAGNEQFF
CDR3nt: TGCAGCGTTGGTCCCCACGCGGGCAATGAGCAGTTCTTC
d_gene: NA
v_gene: TRBV29-1
j_gene: TRBJ2-1
abundance: NA

CDR3aa: CASSSRINTEAFF
CDR3nt: TGTGCCAGCAGCTCCAGGATAAACACTGAAGCTTTCTTT
d_gene: NA
v_gene: TRBV11-2
j_gene: TRBJ1-1
abundance: once

CDR3aa: CASSYSGARRGAQYF
CDR3nt: TGTGCCAGCAGTTACTCGGGGGCCCGACGAGGTGCCCAGTACTTC
d_gene: NA
v_gene: TRBV6-5
j_gene: TRBJ2-5
abundance: NA

CDR3aa: CASSVAQGAYEQYF
CDR3nt: TGTGCCAGCAGCGTAGCCCAGGGGGCGTACGAGCAGTACTTC
d_gene: TRBD1
v_gene: TRBV9
j_gene: TRBJ2-7
abundance: NA

CDR3aa: CASSQETGRNEQFF
CDR3nt: TGCGCCAGCAGCCAAGAAACAGGGCGGAATGAGCAGTTCTTC
d_gene: NA
v_gene: TRBV4-1
j_gene: TRBJ2-1
abundance: once

CDR3aa: CASSLWAKNTEAFF
CDR3nt: TGTGCCAGCAGCTTATGGGCCAAGAACACTGAAGCTTTCTTT
d_gene: NA
v_gene: TRBV7-3
j_gene: TRBJ1-1
abundance: NA

CDR3aa: CASSPNQGPQLGYTF
CDR3nt: TGTGCCAGCTCACCAAATCAGGGGCCGCAGTTGGGCTACACCTTC
d_gene: NA
v_gene: TRBV18
j_gene: TRBJ1-2
abundance: NA

CDR3aa: CASSPWVTGWNTGELFF
CDR3nt: TGTGCCAGCAGCCCGTGGGTCACAGGGTGGAACACCGGGGAGCTGTTTTTT
d_gene: NA
v_gene: TRBV5-4
j_gene: TRBJ2-2
abundance: NA

CDR3aa: CASSQVVGRVELYGYTF
CDR3nt: TGTGCCAGCAGCCAAGTCGTCGGGAGGGTAGAACTCTATGGCTACACCTTC
d_gene: NA
v_gene: TRBV14
j_gene: TRBJ1-2
abundance: once

CDR3aa: CASSGGGLAGEDEQFF
CDR3nt: TGTGCCAGCAGCGGGGGGGGACTAGCGGGAGAGGATGAGCAGTTCTTC
d_gene: TRBD2
v_gene: TRBV9
j_gene: TRBJ2-1
abundance: NA

CDR3aa: CASISSAGFYNEQFF
CDR3nt: TGTGCCAGTATCTCCTCAGCGGGATTTTACAATGAGCAGTTCTTC
d_gene: TRBD2
v_gene: TRBV19
j_gene: TRBJ2-1
abundance: NA

CDR3aa: CATISPGLGYEQFF
CDR3nt: TGTGCCACTATCTCTCCGGGACTAGGCTATGAGCAGTTCTTC
d_gene: TRBD2
v_gene: TRBV6-5
j_gene: TRBJ2-1
abundance: NA

CDR3aa: CASTPGLAGTETQYF
CDR3nt: TGTGCCAGCACCCCGGGACTAGCGGGAACAGAGACCCAGTACTTC
d_gene: TRBD2
v_gene: TRBV27
j_gene: TRBJ2-5
abundance: NA

CDR3aa: CASSERWTGFEAFF
CDR3nt: TGTGCCAGCAGTGAAAGGTGGACAGGGTTTGAAGCTTTCTTT
d_gene: TRBD1
v_gene: TRBV6-1
j_gene: TRBJ1-1
abundance: NA

CDR3aa: CAWRGTSGSYEQYF
CDR3nt: TGTGCCTGGAGGGGGACTAGCGGGTCCTACGAGCAGTACTTC
d_gene: TRBD2
v_gene: TRBV30
j_gene: TRBJ2-7
abundance: few

CDR3aa: CASSPGSGELFF
CDR3nt: TGCGCCAGCAGCCCAGGGTCCGGGGAGCTGTTTTTT
d_gene: NA
v_gene: TRBV5-1
j_gene: TRBJ2-2
abundance: NA

CDR3aa: CASSPLAAGDYEQYF
CDR3nt: TGTGCCAGCAGCCCTCTTGCAGCGGGGGACTACGAGCAGTACTTC
d_gene: TRBD2
v_gene: TRBV6-5
j_gene: TRBJ2-7
abundance: few

CDR3aa: CASRDGTGQGMEQYF
CDR3nt: TGTGCCAGCAGGGATGGAACGGGACAGGGTATGGAGCAGTACTTC
d_gene: TRBD1
v_gene: TRBV28
j_gene: TRBJ2-7
abundance: NA

CDR3aa: CAWSQGISYNSPLHF
CDR3nt: TGTGCCTGGAGCCAGGGGATCTCCTATAATTCACCCCTCCACTTT
d_gene: NA
v_gene: TRBV30
j_gene: TRBJ1-6
abundance: once

CDR3aa: CASRTSGGDLYEQYF
CDR3nt: TGTGCCAGCAGAACTAGCGGGGGGGACCTCTACGAGCAGTACTTC
d_gene: TRBD2
v_gene: TRBV27
j_gene: TRBJ2-7
abundance: NA

CDR3aa: CASRGDKLNTEAFF
CDR3nt: TGTGCCAGCAGGGGAGACAAGCTGAACACTGAAGCTTTCTTT
d_gene: NA
v_gene: TRBV2
j_gene: TRBJ1-1
abundance: NA

CDR3aa: CASSLVSDNTEAFF
CDR3nt: TGTGCCAGCAGCTTAGTTTCAGATAACACTGAAGCTTTCTTT
d_gene: NA
v_gene: TRBV7-2
j_gene: TRBJ1-1
abundance: NA

CDR3aa: CASSFSGTGGSGAFF
CDR3nt: TGTGCCAGCAGTTTTTCCGGGACAGGGGGATCCGGAGCTTTCTTT
d_gene: TRBD1
v_gene: TRBV6-5
j_gene: TRBJ1-1
abundance: NA

CDR3aa: CASSPRTGGNTEAFF
CDR3nt: TGTGCCAGCAGCCCCCGGACAGGGGGAAACACTGAAGCTTTCTTT
d_gene: TRBD1
v_gene: TRBV7-6
j_gene: TRBJ1-1
abundance: NA

CDR3aa: CASSRQGAWGANVLTF
CDR3nt: TGTGCCAGCAGCAGACAGGGGGCGTGGGGGGCCAACGTCCTGACTTTC
d_gene: TRBD1
v_gene: TRBV7-9
j_gene: TRBJ2-6
abundance: NA